The 14 T cell receptor beta chains given below trace back to one sample, sequenced in a study of blood T cells in healthy people across ages. Combining a sample-barcoded 5' primer with a J-beta primer mix, a second PCR ran for 7 to 11 cycles. TCRdb redid the calling of the 5' RACE reads with MiXCR, one entry per CDR3 protein. This sample has 800,000 or so distinct CDR3 sequences, with 25% found just once. The sample was also linked to a second study, of T cells of mothers and their children.

The sample taken for sequencing was blood. The origin of the receptors is a boy younger than 18 in good health.

The chain joins TRBV7-2 to TRBJ2-2; D gene ambiguous. The CDR3 runs 15 residues. V lost 0 bases and J lost 0, with 5 bases in between. Germline V gives CDR1 SGHTA, CDR2 FQGNSA. The CDR3 sequence: CASSLAVANTGELFF. The CDR3 nucleotides read TGTGCCAGCAGCTTAGCGGTAGCGAACACCGGGGAGCTGTTTTTT.

The rearrangement uses TRBV6-2 or TRBV6-3 and TRBJ2-7; D is possibly TRBD1 or TRBD2 (5 bases each). From germline, CDR1 is MNHEY and CDR2 SVGEGT. Deletions cut 7 bases from V and 3 bases from J, with 16 bases between. This CDR3 is built from 14 residues. CDR3 residues: CASIAPGRDYEQYF. The CDR3 nucleotides read TGTGCCAGCATAGCCCCGGGACGGGACTACGAGCAGTACTTC.

This chain uses TRBV9 with TRBJ2-7; the match to TRBD2 covers 7 bases. The germline V gene has CDR1 SGDLS and CDR2 YYNGEE. The CDR3 consists of 15 residues. V dropped 4 bases and J dropped 1; count of bases not matched to a gene: 8. CDR3 amino acids: CASSPSHGGSYEQYF. The CDR3 nucleotides are TGTGCCAGCAGCCCGAGCCACGGGGGGTCCTACGAGCAGTACTTC.

This clonotype has only a few counts. This chain connects TRBV20-1 to TRBJ2-5; 15 positions match TRBD2. CDR1 and CDR2 from the germline V gene are DFQATT and SNEGSKA (reference sequence). There are 17 residues in the CDR3. V was pared by 2 bases and J by 5 bases, with 9 bases of the junction left unmatched. DNA of the CDR3: TGCAGTGCTAGAATGGAAGGACTAGCGGGAGGGAGGGAGACCCAGTACTTC. Translating gives CSARMEGLAGGRETQYF.

In its sample, this clonotype was seen a few times. CDR3 sequence (DNA): TGTGCCAGCAGCTTGGGCGAAAAATACAGGGATAAAGGAGATACGCAGTATTTT. Translation gives CASSLGEKYRDKGDTQYF. This chain connects TRBV5-5 to TRBJ2-3, with D possibly being TRBD1 (6 bases). This CDR3 contains 18 residues. Germline assignment: CDR1 SGHKS and CDR2 YYEKEE (reference sequence). Trimming stripped 0 bases from V and 5 bases from J, with 22 bases between.

This clonotype was seen a handful of times. The junction and the germline gene differ at one end; a read error may be behind it. This chain links TRBV6-1 with TRBJ2-6, with 7 bases aligning to TRBD2. The CDR3 loop spans 15 amino acids. The germline gives CDR1 MNHNS, CDR2 SASEGT. CDR3 loop: CASMTGGSGANVLTF. Written as DNA, the CDR3 is TGCGCCAGCATGACGGGGGGCTCTGGGGCCAACGTCCTGACTTTC.

This clonotype was counted a few times. The CDR3 DNA is TGTGCCACCAGTAGGGGGAATGAGCAGTTCTTC. Translation gives CATSRGNEQFF. This sequence joins TRBV24-1 and TRBJ2-1, with D perhaps TRBD1 (6 bases). The CDR3 has 11 amino acids. Looked up from germline, CDR1 is KGHDR and CDR2 is SFDVKD. Trimming shortened V by 6 bases and J by 7 bases, and 6 bases separated the two germline ends.

The chain carries TRBV20-1 and TRBJ2-7, with D maybe TRBD1 (6 bases). Deletions cut 3 bases from V and 1 base from J, with 10 bases between. Germline V gives CDR1 DFQATT, CDR2 SNEGSKA (reference sequence). CDR3 length equals 13 residues. The CDR3 protein is CSASLQGSYEQYF. The DNA for the CDR3 is TGCAGTGCTAGTTTGCAGGGGTCCTACGAGCAGTACTTC.

This clonotype showed up just a few times. V usage is TRBV2 and J usage is TRBJ2-1; D unclear. The V end was cut by 8 bases, the J end by 0 bases, with 8 bases between. The CDR3 spans 13 residues. Germline V gives CDR1 SNHLY, CDR2 FYNNEI. The CDR3 sequence is CASLFSSYNEQFF. The CDR3 bases are TGTGCCAGCCTATTTAGCTCCTACAATGAGCAGTTCTTC.

Only a few counts were recorded for this clonotype. The chain employs TRBV6-2 or TRBV6-3 and TRBJ2-2, with TRBD2 matching 8 bases. The CDR3 totals 15 residues. Looked up from germline, CDR1 is MNHEY and CDR2 is SVGEGT. V shed 6 bases, J shed 4 bases, and the junction held 7 bases outside the gene matches. Here the CDR3 DNA reads TGTGCCAGCAGCCTCCAGCGGGAGACCACCGGGGAGCTGTTTTTT. Translating gives CASSLQRETTGELFF.

A few counts support this clonotype. The J gene is TRBJ1-2, the V gene TRBV5-1; 8 positions match TRBD1. J was trimmed by 4 bases and V by 5 bases; bases with no gene match: 10. Germline lookup yields CDR1 SGHRS and CDR2 YFSETQ. The CDR3 spans 15 residues. CDR3 region: CASRPQLQGAYGYTF. CDR3 sequence (DNA): TGCGCCAGCAGACCCCAACTCCAGGGGGCCTATGGCTACACCTTC.

The chain joins TRBV4-2 to TRBJ2-3; 11 bases fit TRBD2. CDR1 and CDR2 (germline): LGHNA, YNFKEQ. The J segment lost 0 bases and the V segment lost 0 bases, leaving 5 bases of the junction unmatched. The CDR3 totals 18 residues. Written as DNA, the CDR3 is TGTGCCAGCAGCCAAGAGTTGACTAGCGGGGTTAGCACAGATACGCAGTATTTT. Amino acids: CASSQELTSGVSTDTQYF.

This clonotype was observed at least ten times. This chain connects TRBV27 to TRBJ2-5; D uncertain. Germline V CDR1 and CDR2: MNHEY, SMNVEV (reference sequence). The CDR3 consists of 11 residues. Trimming stripped 6 bases from V and 0 bases from J, with 2 bases between. This chain's CDR3 is CASRYQETQYF. The CDR3 nucleotides read TGTGCCAGCAGGTACCAAGAGACCCAGTACTTC.

This clonotype turned up a few times. J is TRBJ2-2 and V is TRBV28; D is possibly TRBD2 (6 bases). CDR3 size: 17 residues. V was trimmed by 2 bases and J by 1 base, leaving 14 bases between them. In germline, CDR1 is MDHEN, CDR2 SYDVKM. CDR3 nucleotide sequence: TGTGCCAGCAGTTTAGTTCTAGCGAACGTGAACACCGGGGAGCTGTTTTTT. It translates to CASSLVLANVNTGELFF.